This T cell receptor beta chain appears in the sequencing data of a study of cytomegalovirus exposure and HLA in healthy donors (dated by TCRdb to the late 2010s). About the full investigation: According to an earlier analysis of 550 to 700 of the donors, about 180 million T cells yielded 117 million unique TCR beta sequences and 276 Gb of sequence data. Roughly 300 gigabases of sequencing data and tens of millions of unique TCR sequences made up an early release that covered approximately 650 HLA-typed donors. Of the 398 genotyped donors, approximately 80% were placed in the genetic ancestry cluster associated with self-reported Caucasian donors. The study aimed to test whether signatures of past pathogen exposure could be identified by cataloging public T cell receptors. Using immunosequencing, the study profiled T cell repertoires from 500 to 800 subjects and related those repertoires to cytomegalovirus serostatus. In addition to the first cohort of 500 to 850 subjects, a separate validation cohort of 130 or so different subjects was used. High-throughput TCR immunosequencing, statistical association of individual TCRs with disease status, and machine learning were combined to predict cytomegalovirus infection status. A later analysis re-analyzed previously published TCR beta repertoires from 660 or so donors and added high-resolution HLA genotyping to study TCR occurrence patterns. The later analysis used no new phenotypic data to find candidate immune exposures, relying instead on TCR beta sequences and their occurrence across donors. An earlier analysis of around 640 of the donors used high-throughput TCR beta sequencing to judge whether each TCR beta V gene segment behaved as functional or pseudogenic. Alongside the repertoire data, information on donor age, sex, ethnicity and CMV serostatus was compiled. Genome-wide SNP genotypes for about 55% of the roughly 670 donors were used in a later genetic analysis, which treated that subset as a discovery cohort. All discovery cohort repertoires had been generated on a single sequencing platform. HLA typing included class I and class II loci at four-digit resolution. Typing coverage differed by locus: A, B, C, DRB1 and DQB1 were typed in about 629-640 donors, DQA1 in 500 to 550, DPA1 in around 610, and DPB1 in about 450. Four or five DR-DQ haplotypes were handled as single units for association and clustering because linkage in the cohort was strong. On average, 235,054 unique TCR beta nucleotide sequences were sequenced per donor among 398 genotyped donors of the cohort, with roughly 19% of those sequences being non-productive. Overall results and qualifications from the work: The classifier was reported to diagnose cytomegalovirus status with high specificity and sensitivity in both the original and validation cohorts. Only TCR beta chains were sequenced in this cohort, and the absence of alpha or paired-chain data limited detectable features. In vitro tests confirmed that a few of the cytomegalovirus-associated TCR beta chains recognize cytomegalovirus antigens. The study listed 164 TCR beta chains as associated with cytomegalovirus. In a later analysis, several top co-occurrence clusters were reported to appear linked to parvovirus B19, influenza, CMV and Epstein-Barr virus. Because counts were too low, roughly 16 rarely observed V segments, including chromosome 9 orphons, were left out of the earlier analysis of about 620 of the donors. A further reported finding was that TCR beta sequences accurately predicted the HLA-A and HLA-B alleles for most subjects in the first cohort. Because the 87-base-pair reads could not distinguish some IMGT-functional V segments, including TRBV6-2 and TRBV6-3, those segments were excluded. A later analysis found that most CMV-associated TCR beta chains appeared HLA-restricted, with HLA associations seemingly driven largely by CMV exposure. CMV serostatus was the only immune exposure information available for the cohort. In a later analysis, HLA-associated TCR beta chains were found to be more clonally expanded and to have lower generation probabilities than equally common non-associated chains. In a later analysis, the rate of TCR association differed among HLA loci, with DRB1 alleles having the most associated TCRs and HLA-C alleles having the fewest. Sequencing depth was assumed to be roughly uniform across donors in the presence/absence analyses, though that assumption may not hold. It was suggested by the authors that the approach could potentially be generalized to other disease states and immunological phenotypes. Linkage disequilibrium might explain the correlated functional status among segregating V segments, but an unknown experimental factor could not be ruled out. In a later genetic analysis, a missense DCLRE1C variant was associated with V-gene and J-gene trimming of TCR beta chains, and the association was replicated in an independent cohort. Because some donors lacked HLA typing at each locus, the association tests relied only on the typed subset. Specific HLA alleles were associated with 15,000 to 20,000 TCR beta sequences at a false discovery rate of 0.05 in a later analysis. In an earlier analysis of some 540 of the donors, most TCR beta V segments appeared in productive rearrangements about 87% or about 30% of the time, broadly matching IMGT annotations. Assigning TCR associations to individual alleles was difficult when HLA alleles, especially DR and DQ, strongly co-occurred. The sequencing pipeline was judged likely to have produced a cluster of highly shared sequence variants as a technical artifact. Across donors, most TCR sequences were observed very rarely, whereas some public TCRs were present in many individuals. In a later genetic analysis, fewer N-insertions in productive TCRs were reported among donors in an Asian-associated ancestry cluster than the 666-donor mean.

The cohort consisted of approximately 670 healthy bone marrow donors. At the time of sampling, every cohort member was nominally healthy, though immune exposures that went unrecorded were likely present. The donor tested CMV seronegative, placing the donor among the 350 to 400 seronegative members of the cohort. A peripheral blood sample was collected from each donor, and TCR beta sequencing was performed on peripheral blood mononuclear cells. Genomic DNA was extracted from the blood cell samples with the Qiagen DNeasy Blood Extraction Kit. Via the germline V gene (reference sequence), CDR1 is LNHDA and CDR2 SQIVND. From its cysteine to its phenylalanine, the CDR3 spans 16 amino acids. The CDR3 DNA has 48 bases and is translated from base 1. For this chain, trimming is 7 bases at the V end and 4 bases at the J end, and the number of junction bases without a gene match is 8. This clone was observed a few times. Its antigen is unknown. Per-base qualities were not stored, and no clone one base away is much larger.

Library preparation employed the immunoSEQ multiplex PCR assay. For the multiplex PCR, a mixture combining 60 forward primers for TCR Vbeta segments and 13 reverse primers for TCR Jbeta segments was used. The CDR3 region of rearranged TCR beta genes was amplified from genomic DNA with a multiplex PCR assay. The amplified TCR beta libraries were sequenced on the Illumina HiSeq System as 87-base-pair reads. Per the source publication's procedure: Across the roughly 640 repertoires, a later analysis counted around 80 million unique TCR beta chains, around 10 million of which were shared by at least two donors. A nearest-neighbor algorithm error-corrected the raw reads and collapsed the reads into unique sequences, merging closely related sequences to remove PCR and sequencing errors. To assign V, D and J gene segments, CDR3 sequences were aligned to IMGT reference sequences. Each retained sequence needed at least a six-nucleotide match to both a V gene segment and a J gene segment. Rearrangements were classified as productive when the CDR3 lacked stop codons and remained in frame with V and J, and all other rearrangements were classified as non-productive. CDR3 was defined according to IMGT convention as the region running from the second conserved V-encoded cysteine to the conserved J-encoded phenylalanine. The earlier analysis of around 640 of the donors excluded sequences that lacked an unambiguous match to a single V gene segment. In an earlier analysis of approximately 590 of the donors, V segments were called functional above 56.7% productive rearrangements and were called segregating when the between-donor standard deviation exceeded 5%. A statistical classification framework was built to diagnose cytomegalovirus status from the catalog of TCR beta chain sequences. A later analysis assigned V and J genes by comparing TCR nucleotide sequences with IMGT/GENE-DB human TR gene sequences. Using the TCRdist pipeline, a later analysis assigned CDR3 sequences along with most-parsimonious VDJ recombination scenarios. A later analysis defined each TCR beta chain by its CDR3 amino acid sequence plus V-gene family, and excluded reads lacking a unique V-gene family. In a later analysis, some 600 highly shared, low-generation-probability nucleotide sequences were removed to address suspected cross-contamination and a sequencing artifact. In a later analysis, a clonal expansion index was calculated for each public chain from normalized within-repertoire ranks of inferred template counts. Generation probabilities in a later analysis came from a VDJ recombination model fitted to out-of-frame rearrangements, and those results were checked against IGoR. A later analysis scored TCR-TCR, TCR-HLA and TCR-CMV co-occurrence with hypergeometric tests, applying a repertoire-size bias correction to TCR pairs. In a later analysis, false discovery rates were estimated by permuting HLA or CMV assignments 20 times. In a later analysis, co-occurring TCRs were grouped with DBSCAN, and TCRdist sequence similarity was added when clustering was performed within HLA-allele-positive subsets. Repertoires with fewer than 30,000 or more than 120,000 public chains, plus five repertoires with anomalous nucleotide sharing, were excluded from co-occurrence clustering. TCRdb took over this immuneACCESS table, retaining in-frame rearrangements with V and J assigned. Such tables are incomplete; in checked studies, under half of the missing clones stem from an unresolved V gene, and the remainder is unexplained. V and J calls and clone size are given by that table; D and trimming were obtained from the DNA. Recorded for this sample are roughly 180,000 clones; roughly 83% of them occurred a single time. Of the sample, around 0.96% falls within the top ten clones.

Sequenced: PBMCs. The TCR originated in a man aged 25 to 40 in good health and CMV-seronegative. The receptor chain draws on TRBV19 and TRBJ2-1; a stretch of 12 junction bases matches TRBD2. The nucleotides read TGTGCCAGTATGAGCCTAGCGGGAGGGCCGTACAATGAGCAGTTCTTC. Its translation reads: CASMSLAGGPYNEQFF.